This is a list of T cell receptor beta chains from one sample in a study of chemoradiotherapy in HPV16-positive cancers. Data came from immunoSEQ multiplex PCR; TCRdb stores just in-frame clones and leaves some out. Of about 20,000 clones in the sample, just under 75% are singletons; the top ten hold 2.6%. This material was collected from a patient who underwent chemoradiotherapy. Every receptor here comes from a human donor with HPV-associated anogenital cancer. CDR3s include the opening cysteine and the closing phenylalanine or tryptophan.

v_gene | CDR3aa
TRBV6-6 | CASSYLSTGEEYGYTF
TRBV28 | CASRTRTNEQYF
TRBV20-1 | CSASQGADEYF
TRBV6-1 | CASSATTVNTEAFF
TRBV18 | CASGGGDGFEQYF
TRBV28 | CASSRVQGKTDTQYF
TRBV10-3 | CAISESGIRYEQYF
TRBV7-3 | CASSSRQNLGTAWNTEAFF
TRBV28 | CASRPPQGWYEQYF
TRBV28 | CASRARETNEQFF
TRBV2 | CASSEDGLAKNIQYF
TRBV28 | CASKWSGRYEQYF
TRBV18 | CASSPRTWDSYEQYF
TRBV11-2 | CASSRRLDTQYF
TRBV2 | CASRRWDSWNTEAFF
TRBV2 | CASRSTGGGEKLFF
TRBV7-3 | CASSARTGYGYTF
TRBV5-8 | CASSLVNVLTF
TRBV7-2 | CASSPKGLANSYEQYF
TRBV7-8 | CASSLDQGSNTIYF
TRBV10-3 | CAISPDEDEQFF
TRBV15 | CATSRDFGGYEQYF
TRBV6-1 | CASSGGRNYGYTF
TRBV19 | CASSPVPGTGTYGYTF
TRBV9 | CASSPQGANQETQYF